Below are 20 T cell receptor beta chains sequenced from a single sample in a study of CXCR3-negative and CXCR3-positive naive CD8 T cells. All TRB cDNA libraries came from 5' RACE performed with UMI labels. TCRdb processed the 5' RACE reads again and assigns one entry to each CDR3 protein, with no DNA. This specimen shows 100,000 to 150,000 distinct CDR3 sequences; the ten leading clones hold around 0.5%. Sequencing was performed on naive CXCR3- CD8+ T cells from blood. The subset here: CD45RO-CCR7+CD27+CD95- naive CD8+ T cells lacking CXCR3 (TNR3-). The receptors stem from a human donor in good health. Some clones in this sample may be carry-over from other donors' samples.

This chain's CDR3 is CSAKGQNQPQHF. V is TRBV20-1 and J is TRBJ1-5. This CDR3 comprises 12 residues. CDR1 is DFQATT, CDR2 SNEGSKA, per germline (reference sequence).

The chain combines TRBV20-1 with TRBJ1-2; TCRdb gives TRBD1 as the D gene, but with no DNA this cannot be confirmed. The germline CDR1 and CDR2 sequences are DFQATT and SNEGSKA (reference sequence). The CDR3 totals 14 residues. The CDR3 sequence is CSARASGGYYGYTF.

The CDR3 is CATSSEGTGGYEQYF. The chain has TRBV15 and TRBJ2-7; TCRdb selects TRBD1, and the lack of DNA leaves this call unchecked. The CDR3 runs to 15 residues. The V gene's germline CDR1 is LNHNV and CDR2 YYDKDF (reference sequence).

The CDR3 sequence: CSARAGTGGAEYTF. This rearrangement joins TRBV20-1 to TRBJ1-2; there is no DNA to check the TCRdb D call of TRBD1. Per germline, CDR1 DFQATT and CDR2 SNEGSKA (reference sequence). This CDR3 has 14 residues.

The chain couples TRBV7-6 to TRBJ2-7; TCRdb's D gene call, TRBD1, goes unchecked for lack of DNA. In germline, CDR1 is SGHVS, CDR2 FNYEAQ. The CDR3 is 15 residues long. The CDR3 loop reads CASSLASGDGGEQYF.

J is TRBJ2-1 and V is TRBV9; TCRdb selects TRBD1, and the lack of DNA leaves this call unchecked. The CDR3 runs 14 residues. Germline V lookup: CDR1 SGDLS, CDR2 YYNGEE. The CDR3 loop is CASSSQGNYNEQFF.

The chain couples TRBV28 to TRBJ1-5; the D call from TCRdb, TRBD1, cannot be confirmed without DNA. Per germline, CDR1 MDHEN and CDR2 SYDVKM. This CDR3 region has 14 residues. The CDR3 spells CASSLPRDNQPQHF.

The genes are TRBV10-3 and TRBJ1-2; TCRdb designates TRBD1, a call that cannot be tested without DNA. Germline values: CDR1 ENHRY, CDR2 SYGVKD. This CDR3 has 14 amino acids. The CDR3 region is CAISDWDASYGYTF.

The chain links TRBV7-3 to TRBJ2-1. The CDR3 contains 14 residues. Germline-derived CDR1 and CDR2 are SGHTA and FQGTGA. The chain's CDR3 is CASSLMDPLGEQFF.

The rearrangement uses TRBV4-3 and TRBJ2-1. There are 14 residues in the CDR3. CDR1 is LGHNA and CDR2 is YSLEER in the germline V gene. This chain's CDR3 is CASSQGGEPHEQFF.

V and J are TRBV11-2 and TRBJ2-5; the TCRdb call, TRBD1, lacks DNA for checking. CDR1 SGHAT and CDR2 FQNNGV come from the germline V gene. This CDR3 comprises 13 residues. CDR3 loop: CASNDWGGETQYF. The entire variable domain, with the rest obtained from reference TRBV11-2 and TRBJ2-5, is as follows: EAGVAQSPRYKIIEKRQSVAFWCNPISGHATLYWYQQILGQGPKLLIQFQNNGVVDDSQLPKDRFSAERLKGVDSTLKIQPAKLEDSAVYLCASNDWGGETQYFGPGTRLLVL.

The J gene is TRBJ2-1, the V gene TRBV29-1. The germline CDR1 and CDR2 sequences are SQVTM and ANQGSEA. The CDR3 extends over 14 amino acids. The CDR3 is CSVEDRGSYNEQFF.

The rearrangement links TRBV19 to TRBJ2-1; TCRdb's D call of TRBD1 is untestable without DNA. The CDR3 spans 15 residues. The germline V gene encodes CDR1 LNHDA and CDR2 SQIVND (reference sequence). The CDR3 loop is CASSMWDRGLLEQFF.

This chain joins TRBV13 and TRBJ2-3; there is no DNA to check the TCRdb D call of TRBD1. The germline V gene encodes CDR1 PRHDT and CDR2 FYEKMQ (reference sequence). The CDR3 sequence is 15 residues long. The CDR3 spells CASSLEGQGRDTQYF.

The chain uses TRBV4-1 and TRBJ2-7; the TCRdb call, TRBD2, lacks DNA for checking. The V gene's germline CDR1 is MGHRA and CDR2 YSYEKL. The CDR3 sequence is 13 residues long. CDR3 sequence reads: CASSLGLGDEQYF.

The chain couples TRBV12-3 or TRBV12-4 to TRBJ2-1; TCRdb's D gene call, TRBD1, goes unchecked for lack of DNA. This CDR3 region has 14 residues. CDR3 protein: CASLWRGAHNEQFF.

V gene TRBV7-9 combines with J gene TRBJ2-7; TCRdb returns TRBD1, unconfirmable since there is no DNA. CDR3 size: 15 residues. The germline V gene has CDR1 SEHNR and CDR2 FQNEAQ (reference sequence). The CDR3 region is CASSNPQGRGYEQYF. Full variable domain (missing parts from reference TRBV7-9 and TRBJ2-7): DTGVSQNPRHKITKRGQNVTFRCDPISEHNRLYWYRQTLGQGPEFLTYFQNEAQLEKSRLLSDRFSAERPKGSFSTLEIQRTEQGDSAMYLCASSNPQGRGYEQYFGPGTRLTVT.

This chain connects TRBV3-1 to TRBJ2-3; TCRdb outputs TRBD2, but without DNA this stays unchecked. This CDR3 is built from 16 residues. Germline CDR1 LGHDT, CDR2 YNNKEL (reference sequence). The CDR3 here is CASSQVVIAGEDTQYF.

The chain uses TRBV7-9 and TRBJ2-7; TCRdb indicates TRBD1, and absent DNA this call remains unverified. The CDR3 is made up of 15 amino acids. CDR1 is SEHNR, CDR2 FQNEAQ, per germline (reference sequence). CDR3 in amino acids: CASSGRDSSSYEQYF.

The CDR3 sequence: CASTVTGDETQYF. The V and J genes are TRBV12-3 or TRBV12-4 and TRBJ2-5; TCRdb's assignment of TRBD1 cannot be checked, as there is no DNA. The CDR3 spans 13 residues.